The present entry profiles one TCR beta chain with its context. The data were obtained in a study of technical replicates of blood from a few donors. Produced via immunoSEQ multiplex PCR; TCRdb's table is partial and in-frame only. The sample shows approximately 80,000 clones, over 75% of them seen only once. Sequenced material: T cells isolated from PBMCs. This TCR was sampled from a human donor in good health.

The CDR3 DNA follows: TGTGCCAGCAGTTGGACAGGGGGAACCCAAGAGACCCAGTACTTC. Its translation: CASSWTGGTQETQYF. V and J are TRBV6-6 and TRBJ2-5, with 10 bases aligning to TRBD1. V lost 4 bases to trimming and J lost 1 base; unmatched junction nucleotides: 3. Germline loops: CDR1 MNHNY, CDR2 SVGAGI (reference sequence). The length of the CDR3 is 15 residues.